The 8 T cell receptor beta chains given below trace back to one sample, sequenced in a study of spatial heterogeneity in lung cancer. Time point in this sample: sample taken at primary tumor resection. The sequenced material consisted of unsorted whole RNA from tumor, nontumor lung or frozen PBMC. MiXCR was run by TCRdb on the 5' RACE reads, yielding one entry per CDR3 protein. The table has 35,000 to 55,000 distinct CDR3 sequences, around 6.5% seen once. The sample here was PBMCs, taken at surgery. The receptors stem from a female donor with early-stage non-small cell lung cancer.

The table lists this clonotype with a few counts. The J gene is TRBJ2-7, the V gene TRBV27; TRBD1 matches at 11 bases. CDR3 length: 16 residues. J lost 4 bases, V lost 5 bases, and 10 bases had no gene match. Looked up from germline, CDR1 is MNHEY and CDR2 is SMNVEV (reference sequence). The CDR3 sequence: CASSPSGQGASYEQYF. CDR3 DNA: TGTGCCAGCAGTCCGTCCGGACAGGGGGCTTCATACGAGCAGTACTTC.

This clonotype has just a few counts. The gene calls are TRBV9 and TRBJ1-6, with 7 bases aligning to TRBD1. V shed 6 bases and J 8 bases; nucleotides not matched to a gene: 5. This CDR3 is 13 amino acids long. Germline CDR1 SGDLS, CDR2 YYNGEE. The CDR3 nucleotides read TGTGCCAGCAACCGGGACAGTTATTCACCCCTCCACTTT. Protein product: CASNRDSYSPLHF.

The chain employs TRBV18 and TRBJ2-5; 7 positions match TRBD2. With V trimmed by 0 bases and J by 4 bases, 11 bases remained unmatched. Germline V gene data show CDR1 as KGHSH and CDR2 as LQKENI. The CDR3 runs to 17 residues. The CDR3 spells CASSPPSRGTGGETQYF. The CDR3 coding sequence is TGTGCCAGCTCACCACCGAGCCGCGGGACGGGGGGAGAGACCCAGTACTTC.

In its sample, this clonotype was seen a few times. The chain carries TRBV7-2 and TRBJ1-5, with D uncertain. The V gene lost 2 bases and the J gene lost 7 bases, with 12 bases spanning the gap. CDR1 is SGHTA, CDR2 FQGNSA, per germline. CDR3 size: 14 residues. Written as DNA, the CDR3 is TGTGCCAGCAGCTTATCAGTCGCGGGCCAGCCCCAGCATTTT. Its translation is CASSLSVAGQPQHF.

This clonotype was seen ten or more times. The chain couples TRBV4-3 to TRBJ2-5, with a possible D match to TRBD1 (5 bases). CDR3 length equals 16 residues. The germline V and J ends were trimmed by 1 base and 5 bases, with 17 bases remaining between them. The germline CDR1 and CDR2 sequences are LGHNA and YSLEER. CDR3 amino acids: CASSQVRAGRAETQYF. The CDR3 region has the DNA TGCGCCAGCAGCCAAGTAAGAGCAGGGCGCGCGGAGACCCAGTACTTC.

This clonotype has only a few counts. The rearrangement links TRBV24-1 to TRBJ2-5; 7 nucleotides align to TRBD2. CDR3 length: 14 amino acids. Germline lookup yields CDR1 KGHDR and CDR2 SFDVKD. Trimming cost V 9 bases and J 2 bases; bases outside gene matches: 8. The CDR3 region is CATWGLSGQETQYF. The CDR3 bases are TGTGCCACCTGGGGACTATCGGGGCAAGAGACCCAGTACTTC.

The chain has TRBV20-1 and TRBJ1-1, with 10 bases lining up with TRBD1. The CDR3 has 13 residues. From germline, CDR1 is DFQATT and CDR2 SNEGSKA (reference sequence). The J segment lost 7 bases and the V segment lost 6 bases, leaving 8 bases of the junction unmatched. CDR3 sequence reads: CSATGTGVREAFF. The CDR3 DNA reads TGCAGTGCCACCGGGACAGGGGTACGTGAAGCTTTCTTT.

This clonotype was recorded at least ten times. The chain uses TRBV4-3 and TRBJ2-3, with D uncertain. Germline CDR1 reads LGHNA; CDR2 reads YSLEER. The CDR3 is made up of 15 amino acids. V lost 0 bases, J lost 6 bases, and 13 bases lay in between. This CDR3 is CASSQDLVGSDTQYF. DNA of the CDR3: TGCGCCAGCAGCCAAGATCTGGTAGGATCGGATACGCAGTATTTT.